This T cell receptor (beta chain) was found in a study of post-analysis software for immune sequencing data. Study overall: In terms of disease course, relapsing-remitting, secondary progressive and progressive-relapsing multiple sclerosis were included. Broader study findings: For normalized Chao1 diversity, multiple sclerosis patients scored significantly lower than controls did. F measure showed strong co-clustering of same-batch samples. Relative to controls, patients had several TRBV segments at higher frequency, with TRBV5-6, TRBV5-1 and TRBV20-1 among these.

This clonotype has just a few counts. The target antigen is unknown. Germline V gene lookup returns CDR1 DFQATT and CDR2 SNEGSKA (reference sequence). With V trimmed by 3 bases and J by 0 bases, 1 base remained unmatched. This CDR3 comprises 14 residues. Libraries were made from TCR beta cDNA, and they carried unique molecular identifiers. One entry per CDR3 protein, called by TCRdb with MiXCR from the PCR reads. This table holds 450,000 to 700,000 distinct CDR3 sequences, about 44% found once. The genes are TRBV20-1 and TRBJ2-1, with TRBD2 identical over 8 bases. Sequencing used blood. The sequence was collected from a girl aged 5-17 years with multiple sclerosis. The CDR3 DNA is TGCAGTGCTAGCGGGGGGGACTCCTACAATGAGCAGTTCTTC. Protein product: CSASGGDSYNEQFF.